The sequence of this TCR beta chain was determined in a study of blood T cell repertoires in COVID-19. About the research overall: Samples representing acute and convalescent COVID-19 were sourced from the United States, Italy and Spain. Sample material is recorded as cDNA or gDNA derived from T cells, B-cell-depleted T cells, or PBMCs.

In the original processing: Estimation of nucleated cell counts was performed using reference gene primer amplification. This table comes from immunoSEQ multiplex PCR, and its TCRdb copy is limited to in-frame clones, with some not included. The V and J calls and clone size come from that table; D and trimming were worked out from the DNA. The profile covers 250,000 to 300,000 clones, with approximately 91% appearing a single time and less than 0.95% taken by the ten largest. Germline V gene data show CDR1 as MNHEY and CDR2 as SMNVEV (reference sequence). This CDR3 contains 15 residues. V was shortened by 8 bases and J by 1 base, with 15 bases between the two germline ends.

The origin of this receptor is a woman aged 40 to 49 who had recovered from COVID-19. The V gene is TRBV27, the J gene TRBJ2-1; the D gene is possibly TRBD2 (6 bases). The material sequenced was peripheral blood. CDR3 loop: CASGPGGLSYNEQFF. In nucleotides, the CDR3 is TGTGCCAGCGGGCCCGGAGGGCTTTCCTACAATGAGCAGTTCTTC.